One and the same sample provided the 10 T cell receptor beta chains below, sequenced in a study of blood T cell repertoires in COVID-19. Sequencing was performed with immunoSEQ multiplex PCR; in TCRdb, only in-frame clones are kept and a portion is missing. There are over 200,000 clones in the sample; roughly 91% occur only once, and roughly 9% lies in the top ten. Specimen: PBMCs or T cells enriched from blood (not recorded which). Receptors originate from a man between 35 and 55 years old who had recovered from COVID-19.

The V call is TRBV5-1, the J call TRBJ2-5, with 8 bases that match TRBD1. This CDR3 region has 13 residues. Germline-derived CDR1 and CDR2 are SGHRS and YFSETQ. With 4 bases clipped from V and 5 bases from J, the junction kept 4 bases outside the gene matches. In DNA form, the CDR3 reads TGCGCCAGCAGCATGCAGGGGGCGGAGACCCAGTACTTC. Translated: CASSMQGAETQYF.

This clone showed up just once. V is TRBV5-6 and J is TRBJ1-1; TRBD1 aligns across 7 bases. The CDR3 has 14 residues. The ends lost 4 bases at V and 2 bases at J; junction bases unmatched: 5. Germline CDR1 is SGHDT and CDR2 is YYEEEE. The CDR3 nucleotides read TGTGCCAGCAGCCCGGGACAGATCAACACTGAAGCTTTCTTT. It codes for CASSPGQINTEAFF.

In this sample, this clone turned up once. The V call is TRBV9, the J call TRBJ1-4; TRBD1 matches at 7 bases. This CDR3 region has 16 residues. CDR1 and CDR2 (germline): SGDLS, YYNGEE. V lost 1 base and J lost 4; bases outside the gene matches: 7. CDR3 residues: CASSVFSGQVNEKLFF. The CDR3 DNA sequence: TGTGCCAGCAGCGTATTCTCCGGACAGGTTAATGAAAAACTGTTTTTT.

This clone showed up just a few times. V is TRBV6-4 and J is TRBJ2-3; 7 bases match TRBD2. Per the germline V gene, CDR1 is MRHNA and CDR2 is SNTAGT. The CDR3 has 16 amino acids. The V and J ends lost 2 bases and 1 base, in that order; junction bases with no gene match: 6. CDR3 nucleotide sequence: TGTGCCAGCAGTGACGTGGGCGGGAGTGGCACAGATACGCAGTATTTT. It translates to CASSDVGGSGTDTQYF.

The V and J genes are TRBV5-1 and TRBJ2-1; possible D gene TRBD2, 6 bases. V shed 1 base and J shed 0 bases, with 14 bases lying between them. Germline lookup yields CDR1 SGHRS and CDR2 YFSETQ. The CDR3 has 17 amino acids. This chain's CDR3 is CASSLIMAGSSYNEQFF. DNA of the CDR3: TGCGCCAGCAGCTTGATTATGGCGGGAAGCTCCTACAATGAGCAGTTCTTC.

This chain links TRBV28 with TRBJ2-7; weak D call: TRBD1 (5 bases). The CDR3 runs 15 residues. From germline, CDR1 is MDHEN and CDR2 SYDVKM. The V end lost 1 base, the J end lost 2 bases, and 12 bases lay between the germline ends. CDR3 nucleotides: TGTGCCAGCAGTTTATCCCCACAGGTAACCTACGAGCAGTACTTC. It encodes CASSLSPQVTYEQYF.

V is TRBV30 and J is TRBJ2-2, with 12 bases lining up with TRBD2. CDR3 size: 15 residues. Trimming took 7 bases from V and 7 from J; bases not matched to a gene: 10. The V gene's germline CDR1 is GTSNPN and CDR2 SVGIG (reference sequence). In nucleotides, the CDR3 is TGTGCCTTAAACCCTAGCGGGGGGGGTAGCGGGGAGCTGTTTTTT. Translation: CALNPSGGGSGELFF.

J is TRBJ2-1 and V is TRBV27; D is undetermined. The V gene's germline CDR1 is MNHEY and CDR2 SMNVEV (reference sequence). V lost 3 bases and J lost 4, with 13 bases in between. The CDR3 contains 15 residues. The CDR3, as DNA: TGTGCCAGCAGTTTTTCGGTAGCTAATTACAATGAGCAGTTCTTC. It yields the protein CASSFSVANYNEQFF.

CDR3 sequence reads: CASSRLAGDLTDTQYF. In DNA, the CDR3 is TGTGCCAGCAGTCGGCTAGCGGGGGACCTCACAGATACGCAGTATTTT. The V gene is TRBV27, the J gene TRBJ2-3, with TRBD2 identical over 10 bases. The length of the CDR3 is 16 residues. Trimming at V came to 5 bases and at J to 2 bases, leaving 7 bases not matched to a gene. CDR1 and CDR2 from the germline V gene are MNHEY and SMNVEV (reference sequence).

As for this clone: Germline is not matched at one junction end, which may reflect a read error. The CDR3 sequence is CASSESPGFGYF. The CDR3 coding sequence is TGTGCCAGCAGTGAAAGTCCGGGATTCGGTTACTTT. This chain links TRBV25-1 with TRBJ1-6; D is ambiguous. Germline CDR1 reads MGHDK; CDR2 reads SYGVNS. The CDR3 sequence is 12 residues long.